A single sample is the source of the 28 T cell receptor beta chains below, sequenced in a study of sequential checkpoint blockade in melanoma. Profiling relied on immunoSEQ multiplex PCR, and the TCRdb table lists in-frame clones only, not all of them. Of around 12,000 clones listed, about 68% are singletons. The treatment was: randomized to nivolumab then ipilimumab (arm A) or the reverse (arm B). The sample here was CD8+ T cells sorted from blood (inferred from file names), taken from a patient given nivolumab and ipilimumab in sequence. Receptors were obtained from a human donor with melanoma.

DNA of the CDR3: TGTGCCAGCAGCGCTAGCGGGGGGAGCACAGATACGCAGTATTTT. Translating gives CASSASGGSTDTQYF. The chain links TRBV6-5 to TRBJ2-3; 11 bases line up with TRBD2. The CDR3 contains 15 residues. Looked up from germline, CDR1 is MNHEY and CDR2 is SVGAGI. V was pared by 6 bases and J by 0 bases, with 2 bases of the junction left unmatched.

The V and J genes are TRBV19 and TRBJ1-5; a weak D match, TRBD1 (5 bases). V lost 8 bases to trimming and J lost 3 bases, with 20 bases between them. The CDR3 has 16 residues. From germline, CDR1 is LNHDA and CDR2 SQIVND (reference sequence). This CDR3 reads CASFPTYRTLNQPQHF. Written as DNA, the CDR3 is TGTGCCAGTTTCCCGACCTACAGGACACTCAATCAGCCCCAGCATTTT.

The chain employs TRBV5-1 and TRBJ2-2, with D possibly being TRBD1 (5 bases). The V gene's germline CDR1 is SGHRS and CDR2 YFSETQ. This CDR3 contains 13 residues. Trimming left V 3 bases short and J 2 bases short, with 5 bases between. This chain's CDR3 is CASSWTNTGELFF. CDR3 coding DNA: TGCGCCAGCAGCTGGACAAACACCGGGGAGCTGTTTTTT.

V usage is TRBV19 and J usage is TRBJ2-1; D may be TRBD1 (5 bases). The V gene lost 5 bases and the J gene lost 3 bases, with 11 bases spanning the gap. The CDR3 runs to 14 residues. Germline V lookup: CDR1 LNHDA, CDR2 SQIVND (reference sequence). The DNA of the CDR3 is TGTGCCAGTAGTTTCCAGGGCCTCTACAATGAGCAGTTCTTC. This sequence encodes CASSFQGLYNEQFF. Complete variable domain (other parts from reference TRBV19 and TRBJ2-1): DGGITQSPKYLFRKEGQNVTLSCEQNLNHDAMYWYRQDPGQGLRLIYYSQIVNDFQKGDIAEGYSVSREKKESFPLTVTSAQKNPTAFYLCASSFQGLYNEQFFGPGTRLTVL.

The rearrangement joins TRBV9 to TRBJ2-7, with 10 bases identical to TRBD1. Trimming cost V 3 bases and J 4 bases; bases outside gene matches: 7. The germline CDR1 and CDR2 sequences are SGDLS and YYNGEE. This CDR3 has 15 residues. The CDR3 reads CASSATGTGVYEQYF. CDR3 coding DNA: TGTGCCAGCAGCGCAACCGGGACAGGGGTGTACGAGCAGTACTTC.

The J gene is TRBJ1-2, the V gene TRBV5-8; D gene uncertain. This CDR3 is 13 amino acids long. V was shortened by 4 bases and J by 8 bases, with 15 bases between the two germline ends. From germline, CDR1 is SGHTS and CDR2 YDEGEE. CDR3 bases: TGTGCCAGCAGCCAGCTTCGGACTGGAGGCTACACCTTC. This sequence encodes CASSQLRTGGYTF. Full variable domain (rest looked up from reference TRBV5-8 and TRBJ1-2): EAGVTQSPTHLIKTRGQQATLRCSPISGHTSVYWYQQALGLGLQFLLWYDEGEERNRGNFPPRFSGRQFPNYSSELNVNALELEDSALYLCASSQLRTGGYTFGSGTRLTVV.

As DNA, the CDR3 is TGTGCCAGCAGCTTAGGACTCCTTAACACCGGGGAGCTGTTTTTT. It translates to CASSLGLLNTGELFF. The V and J genes are TRBV7-9 and TRBJ2-2; D is unresolved. V lost 1 base and J lost 2, with 8 bases in between. The germline V gene encodes CDR1 SEHNR and CDR2 FQNEAQ (reference sequence). The CDR3 loop spans 15 amino acids.

The genes are TRBV4-1 and TRBJ1-1, with D perhaps matching TRBD1 (5 bases). This CDR3 has 15 residues. V lost 0 bases to trimming and J lost 0 bases, with 8 bases between them. CDR1 MGHRA and CDR2 YSYEKL come from the germline V gene. In nucleotides, the CDR3 is TGCGCCAGCAGCCAAGAGGTGGGGCTGAACACTGAAGCTTTCTTT. Translated: CASSQEVGLNTEAFF.

The chain carries TRBV6-5 and TRBJ2-1; D is uncertain. This CDR3 region has 12 residues. V was shortened by 5 bases and J by 8 bases, with 10 bases between the two germline ends. Germline lookup yields CDR1 MNHEY and CDR2 SVGAGI. This CDR3 is CASSASRYEQFF. The CDR3 DNA reads TGTGCCAGCAGTGCGAGCAGGTATGAGCAGTTCTTC.

This clone has a single count. This chain joins TRBV2 and TRBJ2-7, with D tentatively TRBD1 (6 bases). The CDR3 contains 13 residues. The germline gives CDR1 SNHLY, CDR2 FYNNEI. The V end was cut by 3 bases, the J end by 2 bases, with 8 bases between. The CDR3 reads CASSEGHPYEQYF. The CDR3 region has the DNA TGTGCCAGCAGTGAGGGACATCCCTACGAGCAGTACTTC.

The rearrangement links TRBV29-1 to TRBJ1-1, with D unresolved. This CDR3 comprises 10 residues. Trimming took off 4 bases at V and 8 bases at J, with 8 bases between the two ends. The germline V gene has CDR1 SQVTM and CDR2 ANQGSEA. CDR3 protein: CSVGGWEAFF. DNA for the CDR3: TGCAGCGTTGGCGGTTGGGAAGCTTTCTTT.

V is TRBV7-9 and J is TRBJ2-1; 10 nucleotides align to TRBD2. The germline V gene has CDR1 SEHNR and CDR2 FQNEAQ (reference sequence). J lost 3 bases, V lost 7 bases, and 9 bases had no gene match. CDR3 size: 16 residues. CDR3 sequence: CASTDISGRSYNEQFF. The CDR3 nucleotides are TGTGCCAGCACCGATATTAGCGGGAGGAGCTACAATGAGCAGTTCTTC. The whole variable domain, filled in from reference TRBV7-9 and TRBJ2-1, reads DTGVSQNPRHKITKRGQNVTFRCDPISEHNRLYWYRQTLGQGPEFLTYFQNEAQLEKSRLLSDRFSAERPKGSFSTLEIQRTEQGDSAMYLCASTDISGRSYNEQFFGPGTRLTVL.

The chain joins TRBV6-5 to TRBJ2-1; D gene uncertain. Trimming left V 5 bases short and J 4 bases short, with 9 bases between. There are 13 residues in the CDR3. Germline CDR1 MNHEY, CDR2 SVGAGI. As DNA, the CDR3 is TGTGCCAGCAGTCCCGAGACATACAATGAGCAGTTCTTC. This gives the protein CASSPETYNEQFF.

The rearrangement links TRBV4-2 to TRBJ1-1; D is possibly TRBD1 (6 bases). The CDR3 sequence is 14 residues long. CDR1 LGHNA and CDR2 YNFKEQ come from the germline V gene. V lost 1 base and J 7 bases, leaving 13 bases between the germline ends. CDR3 in amino acids: CASSQVGGRDEAFF. In DNA form, the CDR3 reads TGTGCCAGCAGCCAAGTCGGGGGGCGGGATGAAGCTTTCTTT.

This clone was seen more than once but under ten times. The chain couples TRBV7-9 to TRBJ1-4, with D tentatively TRBD1 (5 bases). Germline loops: CDR1 SEHNR, CDR2 FQNEAQ (reference sequence). The V gene lost 5 bases and the J gene lost 5 bases, with 15 bases spanning the gap. The CDR3 runs to 15 residues. In nucleotides, the CDR3 is TGTGCCAGCAGCCCGGTCGGGCAGGGAAATGAAAAACTGTTTTTT. Its translation is CASSPVGQGNEKLFF.

This chain connects TRBV5-1 to TRBJ2-7; 8 bases agree with TRBD1. The CDR3 totals 14 residues. J was trimmed by 5 bases and V by 7 bases; bases with no gene match: 11. Germline lookup yields CDR1 SGHRS and CDR2 YFSETQ. The CDR3 bases are TGCGCCAGCCGAGCCTGGGACAGGACGGACGAGCAGTACTTC. Its translation: CASRAWDRTDEQYF.

The chain recombines TRBV27 with TRBJ1-2; 7 bases fit TRBD1. From germline, CDR1 is MNHEY and CDR2 SMNVEV (reference sequence). This CDR3 has 15 amino acids. Trimming cost V 4 bases and J 4 bases; bases outside gene matches: 9. Here the CDR3 reads CASSSPNRGVYGYTF. The CDR3 coding sequence is TGTGCCAGCAGTTCCCCCAACAGGGGAGTCTATGGCTACACCTTC.

The genes are TRBV2 and TRBJ1-5, with 10 bases aligning to TRBD1. The CDR3 runs 16 residues. V was clipped by 2 bases and J by 5 bases; unmatched bases: 6. Germline V gene lookup returns CDR1 SNHLY and CDR2 FYNNEI. The CDR3 DNA sequence: TGTGCCAGCAGTGAAATGGGACAGGGGATCGATCAGCCCCAGCATTTT. It is translated as CASSEMGQGIDQPQHF.

This sequence joins TRBV5-1 and TRBJ2-7; tentative D call: TRBD2 (6 bases). Trimming stripped 0 bases from V and 4 bases from J, with 14 bases between. Germline V gene sequence: CDR1 SGHRS, CDR2 YFSETQ. This CDR3 is 15 amino acids long. CDR3 coding DNA: TGCGCCAGCAGCTTGGACCGCGGGGCCTCATACGAGCAGTACGTC. The encoded protein is CASSLDRGASYEQYV.

V is TRBV13 and J is TRBJ1-5; maybe TRBD1 (6 bases). Looked up from germline, CDR1 is PRHDT and CDR2 is FYEKMQ (reference sequence). The CDR3 is 14 amino acids. V was clipped by 4 bases and J by 6 bases, with 13 bases between them. Here the CDR3 DNA reads TGTGCCAGCAGCTCAGGGGTTTCGAGTCAGCCCCAGCATTTT. Translation gives CASSSGVSSQPQHF. The variable domain in full, with the rest retrieved from reference TRBV13 and TRBJ1-5, is AAGVIQSPRHLIKEKRETATLKCYPIPRHDTVYWYQQGPGQDPQFLISFYEKMQSDKGSIPDRFSAQQFSDYHSELNMSSLELGDSALYFCASSSGVSSQPQHFGDGTRLSIL.

The CDR3 protein is CASSVGGRVNEQYF. The CDR3 DNA is TGTGCCAGCAGCGTAGGTGGCAGGGTAAACGAGCAGTACTTC. This chain links TRBV9 with TRBJ2-7, with D possibly TRBD1 on 5 matching bases. The length of the CDR3 is 14 residues. With 0 bases removed from V and 5 bases from J, the gap between germline ends came to 12 bases. Germline CDR1 is SGDLS and CDR2 is YYNGEE.

By sample fraction, this clone is large (0.1 to 1%). The chain joins TRBV2 to TRBJ1-6; D remains unclear. V was pared by 4 bases and J by 7 bases, with 11 bases between. CDR1 is SNHLY, CDR2 FYNNEI, per germline. This CDR3 region has 14 residues. CDR3 DNA: TGTGCCAGCAGTGGTAACAGAGGGAATTCACCCCTCCACTTT. Its protein is CASSGNRGNSPLHF.

The gene calls are TRBV5-1 and TRBJ1-3, with D perhaps TRBD1 (5 bases). There are 14 residues in the CDR3. Germline CDR1 reads SGHRS; CDR2 reads YFSETQ. V was shortened by 0 bases and J by 4 bases, with 8 bases between the two germline ends. The CDR3 DNA reads as TGCGCCAGCAGCTTGGCAGGGAAGGGAAACACCATATATTTT. This sequence encodes CASSLAGKGNTIYF.

A remark on this clone: A junction end diverges from the germline sequence, so it may reflect a read error. V and J are TRBV5-6 and TRBJ2-1; D is perhaps TRBD1 (6 bases). The CDR3 is made up of 14 amino acids. Germline CDR1 and CDR2: SGHDT and YYEEEE. The CDR3 spells CASSYDRLYSEQFF. For the CDR3, the DNA is TGTGCCAGCAGTTATGACAGGCTTTACAGTGAGCAGTTCTTC.

In its sample, this clone was seen a few times. The chain joins TRBV5-8 to TRBJ1-1; D may be TRBD1 (5 bases). Germline CDR1 is SGHTS and CDR2 is YDEGEE. Trimming removed 5 bases from V and 0 bases from J, with 8 bases in between. The CDR3 extends over 13 amino acids. The CDR3 region has the DNA TGTGCCAGCAGACTGGACATGAACACTGAAGCTTTCTTT. Translating it yields CASRLDMNTEAFF.

CDR3 DNA: TGTGCCAGCAGCCCCAGCGGGAGGGCCCGGACAGATACGCAGTATTTT. It specifies CASSPSGRARTDTQYF. V and J are TRBV7-8 and TRBJ2-3; 10 nucleotides line up with TRBD2. The CDR3 sequence is 16 residues long. The germline gives CDR1 SGHVS, CDR2 FQNEAQ. The V segment lost 5 bases and the J segment 3 bases; nucleotides outside the gene matches: 8.

This chain uses TRBV11-3 with TRBJ2-1; 7 bases are a match to TRBD2. The CDR3 is 14 amino acids. The V gene's germline CDR1 is SGHNT and CDR2 YENEEA. V shed 4 bases and J 5 bases; nucleotides not matched to a gene: 5. CDR3 nucleotides: TGTGCCAGCAGCTCCGAGCGGGGCCACAATGAGCAGTTCTTC. Its translation is CASSSERGHNEQFF.

The chain recombines TRBV5-4 with TRBJ1-2; D unresolved. Trimming stripped 0 bases from V and 4 bases from J, with 10 bases between. Germline-derived CDR1 and CDR2 are SGHNT and YYREEE (reference sequence). The CDR3 runs to 14 residues. The CDR3 nucleotides are TGTGCCAGCAGCTTGGACCCAGGCGTCTATGGCTACACCTTC. Protein: CASSLDPGVYGYTF. Complete variable domain (other parts from reference TRBV5-4 and TRBJ1-2): ETGVTQSPTHLIKTRGQQVTLRCSSQSGHNTVSWYQQALGQGPQFIFQYYREEENGRGNFPPRFSGLQFPNYSSELNVNALELDDSALYLCASSLDPGVYGYTFGSGTRLTVV.